What follows is one T cell receptor beta chain and its context. The data originate from a study of OX40 agonist ivuxolimab in advanced cancers. Overall study: Partial responses were achieved by three patients: one hepatocellular carcinoma, two cutaneous melanoma.

Method: immunoSEQ multiplex PCR; TCRdb's copy keeps in-frame clones and lacks some. The profile covers under 95,000 clones, with 86% appearing a single time and under 0.85% taken by the ten largest. Trimming cost V 2 bases and J 3 bases; bases outside gene matches: 1. Germline CDR1 and CDR2: SNHLY and FYNNEI. This CDR3 comprises 14 residues. The sequence was obtained from an adult with an advanced solid tumor such as melanoma, head and neck, liver or kidney cancer. J is TRBJ2-7 and V is TRBV2; TRBD2 matches 10 bases. This specimen consisted of CD4+ or CD8+ T cells sorted from blood, obtained in a trial of the OX40 agonist ivuxolimab. For the CDR3, the DNA is TGTGCCAGCAGTGAACAGCGGGGGGGCTACGAGCAGTACTTC. Translation gives CASSEQRGGYEQYF.